This entry features one TCR beta chain sequence. The antigen is unknown. The CDR3 end falls 3 residues outside the read, so it is completed with the germline J gene. Genomic DNA, averaging about 1,100 ng per sample, yielded TCR beta CDR3 via immunoSEQ. The method was immunoSEQ multiplex PCR; TCRdb's version includes in-frame clones alone and lacks a portion of them. This repertoire includes tens of thousands of clones. All participants had a single incident cervical HPV16 infection, and prevalent HPV16 infections were excluded. MY09/MY11 PCR detected cervical HPV DNA; dot-blot assigned genotypes. Germline V gene data show CDR1 as SGHRS and CDR2 as YFSETQ. The CDR3 is 16 residues long. Unmatched junction bases numbered 2, after V lost 0 bases and J lost 1 base. This sample stems from a study of T cells in women clearing cervical HPV infection. Whole-study findings and limits: It is unknown whether associations predate infection; no effector/memory or HPV-specific sorting.

J is TRBJ2-5 and V is TRBV5-1; 11 bases match TRBD2. The TCR comes from a woman between 18 and 70 years old with a cervical HPV16 infection that either progressed to CIN3+ or cleared (not recorded which). Sequenced material: blood buffy coat. The covered CDR3 bases are TGCGCCAGCAGCTTGGTAGCGGGAGGGTTCCAAGAGACC. Translated: CASSLVAGGFQET. The whole CDR3 protein reads CASSLVAGGFQETQYF.